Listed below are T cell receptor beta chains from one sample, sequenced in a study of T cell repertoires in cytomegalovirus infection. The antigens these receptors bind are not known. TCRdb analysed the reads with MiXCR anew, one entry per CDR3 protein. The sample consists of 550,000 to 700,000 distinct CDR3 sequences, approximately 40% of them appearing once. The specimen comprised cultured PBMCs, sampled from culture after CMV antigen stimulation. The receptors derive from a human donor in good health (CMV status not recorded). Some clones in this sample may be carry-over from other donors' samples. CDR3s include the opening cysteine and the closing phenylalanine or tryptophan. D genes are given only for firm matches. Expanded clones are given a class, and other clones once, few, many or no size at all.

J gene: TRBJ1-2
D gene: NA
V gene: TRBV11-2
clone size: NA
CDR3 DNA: TGTGCCAGCAGCCCTAGTTCCCTACGACAGGTTAGGGTTGACTATGGCTACACCTTC
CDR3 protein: CASSPSSLRQVRVDYGYTF

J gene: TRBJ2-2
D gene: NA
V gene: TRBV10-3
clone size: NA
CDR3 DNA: TGTGCCATCAGTCTAGACTACTCCGGGGAGCTGTTTTTT
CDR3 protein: CAISLDYSGELFF

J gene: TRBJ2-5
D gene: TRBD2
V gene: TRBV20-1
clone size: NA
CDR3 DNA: TGCAGTGCTACAGGCCTCCTAGCGGGGGGTGGAGAGACCCAGTACTTC
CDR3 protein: CSATGLLAGGGETQYF

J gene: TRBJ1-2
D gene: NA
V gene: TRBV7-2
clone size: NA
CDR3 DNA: TGTGCCAGCAGCTTGGGCAGGGCGAACTATGGCTACACCTTC
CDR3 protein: CASSLGRANYGYTF

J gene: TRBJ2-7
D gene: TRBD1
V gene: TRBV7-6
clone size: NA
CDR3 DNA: TGTGCCAGCAGCTTAGGTCTGGGACAGGGATCCTACGAGCAGTACTTC
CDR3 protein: CASSLGLGQGSYEQYF

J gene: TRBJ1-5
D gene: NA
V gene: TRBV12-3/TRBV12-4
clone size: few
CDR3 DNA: TGTGCCAGCAGTATAGTGGGACCTAGCAATCAGCCCCAGCATTTT
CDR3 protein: CASSIVGPSNQPQHF

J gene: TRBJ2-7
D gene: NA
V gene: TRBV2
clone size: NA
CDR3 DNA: TGTGCCAGCATGGGAAGGGCCCACGAGCAGTACTTC
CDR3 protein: CASMGRAHEQYF

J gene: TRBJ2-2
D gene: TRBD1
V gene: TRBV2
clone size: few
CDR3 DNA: TGTGCCAGCAGAGAGGACAGGGTTAACACCGGGGAGCTGTTTTTT
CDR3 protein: CASREDRVNTGELFF

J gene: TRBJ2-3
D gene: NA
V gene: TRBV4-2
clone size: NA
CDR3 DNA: TGTGCCAGCAGCCAAGCGCCCGGGGCCCCCACAGATACGCAGTATTTT
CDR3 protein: CASSQAPGAPTDTQYF

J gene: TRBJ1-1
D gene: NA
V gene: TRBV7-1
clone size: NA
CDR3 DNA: TGTGCCAGCAGTCTAGGTGGGGCTGGGAGGTCAACTGAAGCTTTCTTT
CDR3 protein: CASSLGGAGRSTEAFF

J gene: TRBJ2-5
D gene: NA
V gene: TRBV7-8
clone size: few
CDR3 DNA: TGTGCCAGCAGCTTAGTGGGGGAAGGGGACGAGACCCAGTACTTC
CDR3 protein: CASSLVGEGDETQYF

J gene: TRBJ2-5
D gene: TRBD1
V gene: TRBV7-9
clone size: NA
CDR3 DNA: TGTGCCAGCTCCAGGGGGCGAGAGACCCAGTACTTC
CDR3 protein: CASSRGRETQYF

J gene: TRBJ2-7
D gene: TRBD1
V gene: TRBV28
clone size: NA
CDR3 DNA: TGTGCCAGCACCTATACCGGGACAGGGGAATACGAGCAGTACTTC
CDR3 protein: CASTYTGTGEYEQYF

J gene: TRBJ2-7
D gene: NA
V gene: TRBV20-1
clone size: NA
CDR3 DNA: TGCAGTGCTAGAGCTAAACCCAGGACAGCCTACGAGCAGTACTTC
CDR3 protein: CSARAKPRTAYEQYF

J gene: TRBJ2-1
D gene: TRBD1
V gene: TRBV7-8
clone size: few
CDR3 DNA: TGTGCCAGCAGCCTACAAAAGGGACAGAACAATGAGCAGTTCTTC
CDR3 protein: CASSLQKGQNNEQFF

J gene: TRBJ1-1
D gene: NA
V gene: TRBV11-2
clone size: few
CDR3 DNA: TGTGCCAGCAGCTTAGGGAGGGGAAGCGAGAACACTGAAGCTTTCTTT
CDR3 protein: CASSLGRGSENTEAFF

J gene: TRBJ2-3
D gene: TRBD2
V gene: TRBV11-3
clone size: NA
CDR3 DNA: TGTGCCAGCAGCCCCCGCCCGGGACTAGCGGGGGGGCTTTATGGCACAGATACGCAGTATTTT
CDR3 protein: CASSPRPGLAGGLYGTDTQYF